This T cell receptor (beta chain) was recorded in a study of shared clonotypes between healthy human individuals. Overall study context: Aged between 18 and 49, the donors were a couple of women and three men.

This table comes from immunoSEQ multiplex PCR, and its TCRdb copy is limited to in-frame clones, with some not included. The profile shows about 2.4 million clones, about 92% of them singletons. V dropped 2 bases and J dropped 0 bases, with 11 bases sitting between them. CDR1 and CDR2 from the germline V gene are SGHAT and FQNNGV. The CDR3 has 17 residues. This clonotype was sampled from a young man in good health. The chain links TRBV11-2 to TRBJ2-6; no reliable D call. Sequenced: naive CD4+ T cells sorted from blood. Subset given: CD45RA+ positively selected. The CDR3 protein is CASSLLASFSGANVLTF. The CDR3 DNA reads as TGTGCCAGCAGCTTACTTGCGTCGTTCTCTGGGGCCAACGTCCTGACTTTC. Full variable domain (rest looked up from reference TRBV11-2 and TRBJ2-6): EAGVAQSPRYKIIEKRQSVAFWCNPISGHATLYWYQQILGQGPKLLIQFQNNGVVDDSQLPKDRFSAERLKGVDSTLKIQPAKLEDSAVYLCASSLLASFSGANVLTFGAGSRLTVL.